This is a list of T cell receptor beta chains from one sample in a study of early T cells in non-severe SARS-CoV-2 infection. TCRdb reprocessed the 5' RACE reads via MiXCR and lists one record per CDR3 protein. The sample consists of over 30,000 distinct CDR3 sequences, less than 8% of them appearing once. The sequencing input was whole blood. The receptors shown here come from an adult who was a healthcare worker with PCR-confirmed SARS-CoV-2 infection or an uninfected control (not recorded which). The CDR3 runs from the conserved cysteine through the conserved F or W. A D gene is named only where the DNA matches it firmly. Clone size is shown for a subset of rows, as once, few, many or a class of expanded clone.

CDR3nt | CDR3aa | v_gene | abundance | j_gene | d_gene
TGCGCCAGCAGCTCCGGGACTCCCACCTACGAGCAGTACTTC | CASSSGTPTYEQYF | TRBV5-1 | many | TRBJ2-7 | NA
TGTGCCAGCAGTTTTGGTACAGATCAGCCCCAGCATTTT | CASSFGTDQPQHF | TRBV12-3/TRBV12-4 | medium-sized | TRBJ1-5 | NA
TGTGCCAGCAGTAGAAGGACAGATCCCTACGAGCAGTACTTC | CASSRRTDPYEQYF | TRBV28 | NA | TRBJ2-7 | NA
TGTGCCAGCAGCTCGGACAGGGCCCACTATGGCTACACCTTC | CASSSDRAHYGYTF | TRBV6-5 | many | TRBJ1-2 | TRBD1
TGTGCCATCAGTGGGGACTCCTACGAGCAGTACTTC | CAISGDSYEQYF | TRBV10-3 | many | TRBJ2-7 | NA
TGCAGTGCTAGAGATTATCAAGGGCCGACGGGTGAAGCTTTCTTT | CSARDYQGPTGEAFF | TRBV20-1 | many | TRBJ1-1 | NA
TGCGCCAGCAGCCAAACGAGCACAGATACGCAGTATTTT | CASSQTSTDTQYF | TRBV4-1 | many | TRBJ2-3 | NA
TGCAGCGTGGGGACAGGTTACGGGGAGCTGTTTTTT | CSVGTGYGELFF | TRBV29-1 | many | TRBJ2-2 | TRBD1
TGCAGCGTGGGGGGCAGTGGGCGCCGGACTGAAGCTTTCTTT | CSVGGSGRRTEAFF | TRBV29-1 | many | TRBJ1-1 | NA
TGTGCCAGCAGCTTCTGGGGGGGGGCCCCAGATACGCAGTATTTT | CASSFWGGAPDTQYF | TRBV11-2 | few | TRBJ2-3 | NA
TGTGCCAGTAGGGGAGCTTCTGGGGCCAACGTCCTGACTTTC | CASRGASGANVLTF | TRBV19 | many | TRBJ2-6 | NA
TGTGCCAGCAGCTTGGGGGGGGCCGGAGAGACCCAGTACTTC | CASSLGGAGETQYF | TRBV7-2 | few | TRBJ2-5 | NA
TGCAGTGCTAGGGGACTACTTTCCTACGAGCAGTACTTC | CSARGLLSYEQYF | TRBV20-1 | few | TRBJ2-7 | TRBD2
TGTGCCAGTACCCTACCTAGCGGGCCCTCCGGGGAGCTGTTTTTT | CASTLPSGPSGELFF | TRBV19 | NA | TRBJ2-2 | TRBD2
TGTGCCAGCAGATCTACCGGACAGGGTAATTCACCCCTCCACTTT | CASRSTGQGNSPLHF | TRBV7-9 | many | TRBJ1-6 | TRBD1
TGTGCCAGCGCTCAGGGACCCTACAATGAGCAGTTCTTC | CASAQGPYNEQFF | TRBV7-2 | many | TRBJ2-1 | NA
TGTGCCAGCAGCTTAGGGACAGGGGGCACTGGGGCCAACGTCCTGACTTTC | CASSLGTGGTGANVLTF | TRBV7-3 | NA | TRBJ2-6 | TRBD1
TGTGCCAGCAGCTTAAGGGACACCGATCAGCCCCAGCATTTT | CASSLRDTDQPQHF | TRBV7-9 | many | TRBJ1-5 | NA
TGTGCCAGCAGCTTTCTCCGGGGCACAGATACGCAGTATTTT | CASSFLRGTDTQYF | TRBV7-9 | NA | TRBJ2-3 | NA
TGTGCCAGCTCCCCGGACAGGGGAGGCAATCAGCCCCAGCATTTT | CASSPDRGGNQPQHF | TRBV18 | many | TRBJ1-5 | TRBD1
TGTGCCAGCAGCTTGGGCGATAATTCACCCCTCCACTTT | CASSLGDNSPLHF | TRBV7-6 | many | TRBJ1-6 | NA
TGTGCCAGCAGCTTAAGTGTGGGGTCCTACGAGCAGTACTTC | CASSLSVGSYEQYF | TRBV7-7 | few | TRBJ2-7 | NA
TGTGCCAGCAGCTTGGCTCTCGGAGGGTCTGGGGAGCTGTTTTTT | CASSLALGGSGELFF | TRBV11-2 | many | TRBJ2-2 | NA
TGTGCCAGCAGTGGACAGTTAAGCACAGATACGCAGTATTTT | CASSGQLSTDTQYF | TRBV2 | medium-sized | TRBJ2-3 | NA
TGTGCCATCAGTTCAAGATTTTCCACAGATACGCAGTATTTT | CAISSRFSTDTQYF | TRBV10-3 | many | TRBJ2-3 | NA
TGTGCCAGCAGCCTCCGGTTGCATGGCGGAGATACGCAGTATTTT | CASSLRLHGGDTQYF | TRBV3-1 | many | TRBJ2-3 | NA